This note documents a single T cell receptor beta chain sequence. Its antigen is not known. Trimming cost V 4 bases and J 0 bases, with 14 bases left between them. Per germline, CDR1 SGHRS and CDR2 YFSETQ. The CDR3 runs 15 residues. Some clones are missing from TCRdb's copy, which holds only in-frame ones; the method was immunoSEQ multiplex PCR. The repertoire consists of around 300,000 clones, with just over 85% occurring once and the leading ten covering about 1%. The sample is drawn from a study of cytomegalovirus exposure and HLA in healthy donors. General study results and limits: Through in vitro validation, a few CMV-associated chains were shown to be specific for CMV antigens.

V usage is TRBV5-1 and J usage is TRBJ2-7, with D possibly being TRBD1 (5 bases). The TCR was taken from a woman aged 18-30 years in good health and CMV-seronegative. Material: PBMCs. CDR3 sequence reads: CASSLRGRSSYEQYF. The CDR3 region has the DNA TGCGCCAGCAGCCTAAGGGGTCGGAGCTCCTACGAGCAGTACTTC.